This section outlines one T cell receptor (beta chain) sequence together with its context. This specimen comes from a study of blood T cell repertoires in COVID-19. V lost 2 bases and J lost 6, with 7 bases in between. The germline CDR1 and CDR2 sequences are MDHEN and SYDVKM. The CDR3 is 12 residues long. The method was immunoSEQ multiplex PCR; TCRdb's version includes in-frame clones alone and lacks a portion of them. The sample has around 300,000 clones; 85% to 90% are singletons. The TCR originated in a woman between 18 and 30 years old who had recovered from COVID-19. Sequencing was performed on PBMCs or T cells enriched from blood (not recorded which). The chain is built from TRBV28 and TRBJ1-2; no definite D call. The DNA for the CDR3 is TGTGCCAGCAGTTTAATCGGGGATGGCTACACCTTC. This codes for CASSLIGDGYTF.